This T cell receptor (beta chain) was identified during a study of identical twins. Regarding the study as a whole: Conclusions were drawn cross-sectionally by statistical analysis, without following the same donors. Models came in too low on out-of-frame TCR alpha sharing in monozygotic twins. Analyses of zero insertions could be partly confounded by invariant MAIT and iNKT cells.

With regard to this clonotype: Its specificity is not known.

TCRdb ran MiXCR on the 5' RACE reads and lists one entry per CDR3 protein. The table records around 480,000 distinct CDR3 sequences, roughly an eighth of them present only once. The same data also contributed to another study, on yellow fever vaccine responses in identical twins. That report adds: Reports say the vaccine T cell response in twins looked partly convergent and partly personalized.

The sequence derives from a woman aged 18-30 years in good health. The sequencing input was CD4+ T cells sorted from blood.

CDR3 loop: CASSLVLAGGGYEQFF. The CDR3 DNA sequence: TGTGCCAGCAGCTTAGTCCTAGCGGGGGGGGGCTATGAGCAGTTCTTC. This chain links TRBV7-9 with TRBJ2-1; TRBD2 matches 12 bases. Losses at the gene ends were 1 base for V and 8 bases for J; bases not matched to a gene: 6. The CDR3 length is 16 residues. Germline V gene lookup returns CDR1 SEHNR and CDR2 FQNEAQ (reference sequence).